These T cell receptor beta chains were read from a single sample in a study of identical twins. Via MiXCR, TCRdb re-called the 5' RACE reads, giving one row per CDR3 protein. This table has fewer than 250,000 distinct CDR3 sequences, 7.5% appearing once. Separately, the same data were catalogued under a study of yellow fever vaccine responses in identical twins.

The sequenced sample consisted of CD8+ T cells sorted from blood. These receptor sequences come from a woman between 18 and 30 years old in good health. Both conserved end residues are part of each CDR3. The D gene is left open where the match is weak. Clone size, where shown, is once, few, many, or a class for clones that have expanded.

d_call,clone_size,v_call,j_call,cdr3_nt,cdr3_aa
.,many,TRBV28,TRBJ2-3,TGTGCCAGCAGTTTCTTGAGTGGGCCTAGCACAGATACGCAGTATTTT,CASSFLSGPSTDTQYF
TRBD1,.,TRBV27,TRBJ2-1,TGTGCCAGCAGTTTACCAGGGGGCGATTTGAATGAGCAGTTCTTC,CASSLPGGDLNEQFF
.,few,TRBV9,TRBJ2-2,TGTGCCAGCAGGTCGGAGGATACCGGGGAGCTGTTTTTT,CASRSEDTGELFF
TRBD1,many,TRBV12-3/TRBV12-4,TRBJ1-2,TGTGCCAGCAGTTGGACAGGGGAGAGATACACCTTC,CASSWTGERYTF
TRBD2,many,TRBV20-1,TRBJ2-1,TGCAGTGCTAGCCGCTTTGCGGGAGATGAGAATGAGCAGTTCTTC,CSASRFAGDENEQFF
TRBD1,few,TRBV11-2,TRBJ1-2,TGTGCCAGCAGCTTAGGGGGCGTCGGGACAGCTAACTATGGCTACACCTTC,CASSLGGVGTANYGYTF
TRBD2,.,TRBV20-1,TRBJ2-1,TGCAGTGCTAGGGATCTAGCGGGGGCCTCCTACAATGAGCAGTTCTTC,CSARDLAGASYNEQFF
TRBD2,few,TRBV28,TRBJ2-5,TGTGCCAGCAGTTTTGGGACTAGCGGGATTCAAGAGACCCAGTACTTC,CASSFGTSGIQETQYF
TRBD2,.,TRBV7-2,TRBJ2-3,TGTGCCAGCAGCCAACCGGGACTAGCGGGGGTCACAGATACGCAGTATTTT,CASSQPGLAGVTDTQYF
.,.,TRBV12-3/TRBV12-4,TRBJ2-4,TGTGCCAGCAGTTTAACAAACATTCAGTACTTC,CASSLTNIQYF
.,few,TRBV7-2,TRBJ2-7,TGTGCCAGCAGCATCGAAGACGAGCAGTACTTC,CASSIEDEQYF
.,many,TRBV4-1,TRBJ2-3,TGCGCCAGCAGCCAAGAAGGACTAACCACAGATACGCAGTATTTT,CASSQEGLTTDTQYF
TRBD1,.,TRBV4-1,TRBJ2-2,TGCGCCAGCAGCAAACGGACAGGGTCCGGGGAGCTGTTTTTT,CASSKRTGSGELFF
TRBD1,few,TRBV2,TRBJ2-5,TGTGCCAGCAGTGGGTCGGGACAGGGTGTGGAGACCCAGTACTTC,CASSGSGQGVETQYF
TRBD1,many,TRBV28,TRBJ1-1,TGTGCCAGCAGTTTGGACCAGGACAGGGGACGAGCTCCAAACACTGAAGCTTTCTTT,CASSLDQDRGRAPNTEAFF
.,.,TRBV27,TRBJ2-1,TGTGCCAGCAATTTACAGGGTGGACCCTACAATGAGCAGTTCTTC,CASNLQGGPYNEQFF
.,.,TRBV28,TRBJ2-1,TGTGCCAGCAGTTTATCTAGGGCAGGGAGTCGGTTCTTC,CASSLSRAGSRFF
.,few,TRBV6-1,TRBJ1-5,TGTGCCAGCTATGGGCCACAGGGCCCCATTGGCAATCAGCCCCAGCATTTT,CASYGPQGPIGNQPQHF
.,many,TRBV5-5,TRBJ2-7,TGTGCCAGCAGCTTGGGACACTCCTACGAGCAGTACTTC,CASSLGHSYEQYF
.,.,TRBV3-1,TRBJ1-3,TGTGCCAGCAGCCAAGACGAGTACTCTGGAAACACCATATATTTT,CASSQDEYSGNTIYF
.,.,TRBV6-1,TRBJ2-2,TGTGCCAGTAAGGAGGTGGAAACCGGGGAGCTGTTTTTT,CASKEVETGELFF
.,many,TRBV12-3/TRBV12-4,TRBJ1-2,TGTGCCAGCAGTTCAGGGTTTAATGGCTACACCTTC,CASSSGFNGYTF
TRBD2,many,TRBV27,TRBJ2-5,TGTGCCAGCAGGGAACTAGCGGGGCCTGGGGAGACCCAGTACTTC,CASRELAGPGETQYF
.,many,TRBV12-3/TRBV12-4,TRBJ2-3,TGTGCCAGCAGTTTGTTTAGCACAGATACGCAGTATTTT,CASSLFSTDTQYF
.,.,TRBV28,TRBJ1-1,TGTGCCAGCAGTGAAGACAGGAGGGTTTGGGCTGAAGCTTTCTTT,CASSEDRRVWAEAFF
.,few,TRBV7-6,TRBJ2-1,TGTGCCAGCAGCCCGAAATTTGCGGGAAAAAATGAGCAGTTCTTC,CASSPKFAGKNEQFF
.,few,TRBV3-1,TRBJ2-1,TGTGCCAGCAGCCAAGAGGGAACGGGATCCATCAATGAGCAGTTCTTC,CASSQEGTGSINEQFF
TRBD2,.,TRBV6-1,TRBJ2-3,TGTGCCAGCCGATTTTACGGGGGGACCCCAGATACGCAGTATTTT,CASRFYGGTPDTQYF
.,.,TRBV20-1,TRBJ1-4,TGCAGTGCTAGAGACCCCAACAGGGACGGTGAAAAACTGTTTTTT,CSARDPNRDGEKLFF
.,few,TRBV7-3,TRBJ2-7,TGTGCCAGCAGCTTAACGCCACTCCGGGAGCAGTACTTC,CASSLTPLREQYF
.,few,TRBV24-1,TRBJ2-5,TGTGCCACCAGTGGTTGGGGCAGCCAAGAGACCCAGTACTTC,CATSGWGSQETQYF
.,few,TRBV11-2,TRBJ2-7,TGTGCCAGCAGCCAATGGAAGGATCCGCAGTACTTC,CASSQWKDPQYF
TRBD1,many,TRBV24-1,TRBJ2-6,TGTGCCACCAGTGATTCCAGGCGAGGACAGGCATGGTCTGGGGCCAACGTCCTGACTTTC,CATSDSRRGQAWSGANVLTF